Presented here are 29 T cell receptor beta chains from one specimen sequenced in a study of T cell repertoires in cytomegalovirus infection. TCRdb reanalysed the reads using MiXCR and keeps one entry per CDR3 protein. The sample carries fewer than 850,000 distinct CDR3 sequences, approximately 32% recorded once. The antigens for these receptors are not known. The starting material was cultured CD8+ T cells from PBMCs, obtained from culture after CMV antigen stimulation. The receptors come from a human donor in good health (CMV status not recorded). Some clones in this sample may be carry-over from other donors' samples.

Ten or more counts support this clonotype. The CDR3 sequence is CASSQDRGQGADNEQFF. For the CDR3, the DNA is TGCGCCAGCAGCCAAGATCGCGGACAGGGGGCGGACAATGAGCAGTTCTTC. This rearrangement joins TRBV4-3 to TRBJ2-1; TRBD1 matches 11 bases. Trimming took 0 bases from V and 5 from J; bases not matched to a gene: 6. Germline V CDR1 and CDR2: LGHNA, YSLEER. The CDR3 sequence is 17 residues long.

Notes on this clonotype: One end of the junction is discordant with germline, which a read error may explain. The V call is TRBV6-6, the J call TRBJ1-1; possible D gene TRBD1, 6 bases. The CDR3 contains 14 residues. From germline, CDR1 is MNHNY and CDR2 SVGAGI (reference sequence). CDR3 protein: CDSRETGHGAEAFF. The CDR3 nucleotides read TGTGACAGCAGGGAGACAGGACATGGGGCTGAAGCTTTCTTT.

The chain links TRBV6-6 to TRBJ1-1; maybe TRBD1 (6 bases). V was shortened by 0 bases and J by 2 bases, with 19 bases between the two germline ends. The CDR3 has 18 amino acids. CDR1 and CDR2 from the germline V gene are MNHNY and SVGAGI (reference sequence). CDR3 nucleotide sequence: TGTGCCAGCAGTTACTCGAAAGGCACAGGGAAGGCAAACACTGAAGCTTTCTTT. It specifies CASSYSKGTGKANTEAFF.

The rearrangement joins TRBV6-6 to TRBJ1-4; tentatively, D is TRBD1 (6 bases). V lost 5 bases and J 4 bases, leaving 8 bases between the germline ends. There are 13 residues in the CDR3. Germline V gene lookup returns CDR1 MNHNY and CDR2 SVGAGI (reference sequence). Here the CDR3 reads CASSGTLNEKLFF. The CDR3 DNA is TGTGCCAGCAGTGGGACACTTAATGAAAAACTGTTTTTT.

This chain links TRBV7-2 with TRBJ1-1, with D hard to call. V was clipped by 2 bases and J by 0 bases, with 13 bases between them. The CDR3 is 16 residues long. Germline V gene lookup returns CDR1 SGHTA and CDR2 FQGNSA. The CDR3 is CASSLLRTFMNTEAFF. The CDR3 nucleotides read TGTGCCAGCAGCTTATTGAGGACTTTTATGAACACTGAAGCTTTCTTT.

This clonotype has more than one count but fewer than ten. The chain couples TRBV12-3 or TRBV12-4 to TRBJ2-3; 13 bases line up with TRBD2. V was clipped by 6 bases and J by 14 bases; unmatched bases: 11. The CDR3 is 14 residues long. For the CDR3, the DNA is TGTGCCAGCAGCGATCGGACTAGCGGGGGACCCTGGTATTTT. Its protein is CASSDRTSGGPWYF.

CDR3 in amino acids: CASSLRGIEGYTF. DNA for the CDR3: TGTGCCAGCAGTTTACGAGGGATCGAGGGCTACACCTTC. This chain joins TRBV27 and TRBJ1-2; no reliable D call. V lost 2 bases and J 8 bases, leaving 12 bases between the germline ends. Germline loops: CDR1 MNHEY, CDR2 SMNVEV (reference sequence). The CDR3 runs to 13 residues.

This chain connects TRBV2 to TRBJ1-1; D not resolved. Deletions cut 6 bases from V and 5 bases from J, with 10 bases between. There are 12 residues in the CDR3. Per germline, CDR1 SNHLY and CDR2 FYNNEI. The CDR3 loop is CASRSLRTEAFF. The CDR3 coding sequence is TGTGCCAGCAGGTCCCTGCGGACTGAAGCTTTCTTT. Supplemented by reference TRBV2 and TRBJ1-1, the full variable domain reads EPEVTQTPSHQVTQMGQEVILRCVPISNHLYFYWYRQILGQKVEFLVSFYNNEISEKSEIFDDQFSVERPDGSNFTLKIRSTKLEDSAMYFCASRSLRTEAFFGQGTRLTVV.

This chain joins TRBV14 and TRBJ2-5; D remains ambiguous. The CDR3 sequence is 14 residues long. Trimming removed 4 bases at V and 3 bases at J, with 12 bases between. The germline gives CDR1 SGHDN, CDR2 FVKESK. CDR3 coding DNA: TGTGCCAGCAGCCGATTGGACGGAGAAGAGACCCAGTACTTC. This sequence encodes CASSRLDGEETQYF.

This clonotype was found many times. The chain has TRBV6-2 or TRBV6-3 and TRBJ2-7; D unclear. The V and J ends lost 3 bases and 5 bases respectively, with 14 bases between them. Germline CDR1 reads MNHEY; CDR2 reads SVGEGT. CDR3 length equals 14 residues. As DNA, the CDR3 is TGTGCCAGCAGTTATTACCGGGCTAGGGACGAGCAGTACTTC. Translation gives CASSYYRARDEQYF.

V is TRBV7-9 and J is TRBJ1-2; 9 positions agree with TRBD1. J was trimmed by 6 bases and V by 4 bases; bases with no gene match: 6. Per germline, CDR1 SEHNR and CDR2 FQNEAQ (reference sequence). This CDR3 has 14 amino acids. CDR3 nucleotide sequence: TGTGCCAGCAGCTCCACTACAGGGGGCGATGGCTACACCTTC. Protein product: CASSSTTGGDGYTF.

In its sample, this clonotype was seen a few times. The rearrangement uses TRBV6-5 and TRBJ1-5; the D is unclear. The V gene lost 0 bases and the J gene lost 0 bases, with 9 bases spanning the gap. Germline values: CDR1 MNHEY, CDR2 SVGAGI. CDR3 length equals 16 residues. The CDR3 nucleotides are TGTGCCAGCAGTTACTCGGCGGTTTATAGCAATCAGCCCCAGCATTTT. It codes for CASSYSAVYSNQPQHF.

This clonotype has a handful of counts. The rearrangement joins TRBV20-1 to TRBJ1-2; D unresolved. The CDR3 consists of 14 residues. Germline-derived CDR1 and CDR2 are DFQATT and SNEGSKA (reference sequence). Trimming left V 2 bases short and J 6 bases short, with 16 bases between. CDR3 residues: CSARNLHLVHGYTF. The CDR3 nucleotides are TGCAGTGCTAGAAATTTACACCTCGTACATGGCTACACCTTC.

This chain uses TRBV5-4 with TRBJ1-1; possibly TRBD1 for D (6 bases). Germline V gene lookup returns CDR1 SGHNT and CDR2 YYREEE (reference sequence). The germline V and J ends were trimmed by 0 bases and 2 bases, with 11 bases remaining between them. The CDR3 is 15 residues long. CDR3 DNA sequence: TGTGCCAGCAGCTTGGTAGCGGGGGGCAACACTGAAGCTTTCTTT. Its translation: CASSLVAGGNTEAFF.

This chain links TRBV14 with TRBJ2-1; D gene ambiguous. The length of the CDR3 is 16 residues. Deletions cut 0 bases from V and 10 bases from J, with 19 bases between. CDR1 and CDR2 (germline): SGHDN, FVKESK. The CDR3 DNA reads as TGTGCCAGCAGCCAAGAACCTCTTATAGGGCTGAACGAGCAGTTCTTC. It is translated as CASSQEPLIGLNEQFF.

CDR3 sequence (DNA): TGTGCCAGTAGTATAAAGGAAGTGGAGACCCAGTACTTC. The encoded protein is CASSIKEVETQYF. The chain joins TRBV19 to TRBJ2-5; D gene unclear. The germline V gene has CDR1 LNHDA and CDR2 SQIVND (reference sequence). Trimming removed 2 bases from V and 5 bases from J, with 9 bases in between. The CDR3 extends over 13 amino acids.

The rearrangement joins TRBV13 to TRBJ2-5; D unclear. This CDR3 region has 14 residues. The germline gives CDR1 PRHDT, CDR2 FYEKMQ (reference sequence). Trimming removed 8 bases from V and 5 bases from J, with 18 bases in between. Here the CDR3 reads CASAGLSLGETQYF. The CDR3 DNA sequence: TGTGCCAGCGCCGGGCTGTCCTTGGGGGAGACCCAGTACTTC.

The chain employs TRBV19 and TRBJ2-3, with D tentatively TRBD1 or TRBD2 (6 bases each). V was shortened by 2 bases and J by 1 base, with 7 bases between the two germline ends. This CDR3 has 14 amino acids. Germline loops: CDR1 LNHDA, CDR2 SQIVND (reference sequence). The CDR3 bases are TGTGCCAGTAGTATACGGGGGCGCACAGATACGCAGTATTTT. Translating gives CASSIRGRTDTQYF.

Remarks on this clonotype: This could be a read error, since a much larger clone is one nucleotide away. The chain combines TRBV7-6 with TRBJ2-2; D is possibly TRBD1 (5 bases). V lost 5 bases to trimming and J lost 5 bases, with 15 bases between them. There are 15 residues in the CDR3. CDR1 and CDR2 (germline): SGHVS, FNYEAQ. In nucleotides, the CDR3 is TGTGCCAGCAGCCCCAGGACATATCAGACCGGGGAGCTGTTTTTT. Amino acid sequence: CASSPRTYQTGELFF.

This rearrangement joins TRBV7-3 to TRBJ2-5, with a weak D call TRBD2 (6 bases). From germline, CDR1 is SGHTA and CDR2 FQGTGA. The CDR3 is made up of 14 amino acids. V lost 5 bases to trimming and J lost 4 bases, with 14 bases between them. This chain's CDR3 is CASSAQEGSETQYF. The CDR3 bases are TGTGCCAGCAGCGCTCAGGAGGGTTCAGAGACCCAGTACTTC.

A few counts support this clonotype. This chain uses TRBV19 with TRBJ1-1; no firm D call. The germline V gene has CDR1 LNHDA and CDR2 SQIVND (reference sequence). Trimming removed 4 bases at V and 0 bases at J, with 12 bases between. The length of the CDR3 is 15 residues. Written as DNA, the CDR3 is TGTGCCAGTAGTACCCCCGGACGGATGAACACTGAAGCTTTCTTT. Its translation is CASSTPGRMNTEAFF.

The genes are TRBV9 and TRBJ2-7, with TRBD1 matching 11 bases. Germline CDR1 and CDR2: SGDLS and YYNGEE. Trimming took 3 bases from V and 3 from J; bases not matched to a gene: 5. The CDR3 length is 15 residues. The CDR3, as DNA: TGTGCCAGCAGCGACGGGACAGGGGGAATCTACGAGCAGTACTTC. Translating it yields CASSDGTGGIYEQYF.

The genes are TRBV7-4 and TRBJ1-1; D might be TRBD1 (6 bases). The CDR3 length is 12 residues. The germline CDR1 and CDR2 sequences are SGHVT and SQSDAQ. V lost 1 base and J lost 12, with 12 bases in between. The CDR3 DNA sequence: TGTGCCAGCAGCTTAGGGGGGGCGGATCCTTTCTTT. It codes for CASSLGGADPFF.

The CDR3 DNA reads TGTGCCAGCAGCCACCCGAGACAGGGGTTCGATTCACCCCTCCACTTT. Its protein product is CASSHPRQGFDSPLHF. The chain combines TRBV7-9 with TRBJ1-6, with TRBD1 matching over 8 bases. The V segment lost 5 bases and the J segment 8 bases; nucleotides outside the gene matches: 11. Germline assignment: CDR1 SEHNR and CDR2 FQNEAQ (reference sequence). The CDR3 runs 16 residues.

This clonotype was observed at least ten times. This rearrangement joins TRBV7-6 to TRBJ2-1; 8 bases are shared with TRBD1. This CDR3 comprises 15 residues. V shed 1 base and J 5 bases; nucleotides not matched to a gene: 4. Germline CDR1 is SGHVS and CDR2 is FNYEAQ. CDR3 bases: TGTGCCAGCAGCTTAGGACAGGGGCTGAACAATGAGCAGTTCTTC. It is translated as CASSLGQGLNNEQFF. The entire variable domain, with the rest obtained from reference TRBV7-6 and TRBJ2-1, is as follows: GAGVSQSPRYKVTKRGQDVALRCDPISGHVSLYWYRQALGQGPEFLTYFNYEAQQDKSGLPNDRFSAERPEGSISTLTIQRTEQRDSAMYRCASSLGQGLNNEQFFGPGTRLTVL.

This chain joins TRBV7-9 and TRBJ2-7; D call uncertain. CDR1 is SEHNR, CDR2 FQNEAQ, per germline (reference sequence). This CDR3 has 12 amino acids. V was shortened by 5 bases and J by 2 bases, with 7 bases between the two germline ends. This chain's CDR3 is CASSTFAYEQYV. CDR3 DNA: TGTGCCAGCAGCACATTCGCCTACGAGCAGTACGTC.

This clonotype was seen more than once but under ten times. The V and J genes are TRBV6-5 and TRBJ2-2; possibly TRBD1 for D (5 bases). This CDR3 is 14 amino acids long. The germline V and J ends were trimmed by 5 bases and 6 bases, with 13 bases remaining between them. Germline V gene lookup returns CDR1 MNHEY and CDR2 SVGAGI. The CDR3 loop is CASSPNTGPGELFF. Here the CDR3 DNA reads TGTGCCAGCAGTCCAAATACAGGCCCCGGGGAGCTGTTTTTT.

This clonotype has only a few counts. The rearrangement joins TRBV28 to TRBJ1-2; no definite D call. The germline gives CDR1 MDHEN, CDR2 SYDVKM. The CDR3 contains 15 residues. V lost 5 bases to trimming and J lost 4 bases, with 17 bases between them. CDR3 loop: CASSGRTTGSYGYTF. In DNA, the CDR3 is TGTGCCAGCAGTGGGAGAACAACGGGGAGCTATGGCTACACCTTC.

The chain uses TRBV29-1 and TRBJ2-7, with a possible D match to TRBD2 (6 bases). Trimming pared 5 bases from V and 3 bases from J, leaving 23 bases between. Per the germline V gene, CDR1 is SQVTM and CDR2 is ANQGSEA. The CDR3 spans 16 residues. The CDR3 DNA sequence: TGCAGCGTTTCATCATTCGAGCGGGTGGGGATCTACGAGCAGTACTTC. This encodes CSVSSFERVGIYEQYF.